This entry lists 19 T cell receptor beta chains sequenced from one sample in a study of Ad26.COV2.S vaccination and SARS-CoV-2 variants (dated by TCRdb to about 2021). The protocol used for the library was the immunoSEQ multiplex PCR assay. TCRdb stores this immuneACCESS table with in-frame sequences only. Part of the clones is absent; in the studies checked, under half of the shortfall reflects unresolved V genes, and no reason is known for the rest. The sample includes roughly 420,000 clones, with 88% observed a single time. 3.6% of the sample rests with the top ten. The meaning of the sample's treatment or condition label: around 19 received Ad26.COV2.S at low or high dose, single or two shots; roughly 5 received placebo; per-sample allocation not given. Repertoires of vaccine and placebo recipients were sequenced from samples taken on day 63 after the first injection. The sample here was peripheral blood, taken in a trial of Ad26.COV2.S vaccine versus placebo. The receptors here all came from a person aged 18-60 years who received the Ad26.COV2.S COVID-19 vaccine or a placebo.

This rearrangement joins TRBV10-3 to TRBJ1-6, with 8 bases that match TRBD1. V gave up 7 bases and J gave up 10 bases; unmatched junction bases: 18. The germline gives CDR1 ENHRY, CDR2 SYGVKD. The CDR3 spans 17 residues. CDR3 sequence reads: CAITQGFNRGGLSPLHF. For the CDR3, the DNA is TGTGCCATCACCCAGGGTTTTAACAGGGGGGGCCTGTCACCCCTCCACTTT.

The rearrangement uses TRBV5-1 and TRBJ2-3; D is unclear. The V end lost 0 bases, the J end lost 4 bases, and 15 bases lay between the germline ends. The CDR3 runs to 16 residues. Germline loops: CDR1 SGHRS, CDR2 YFSETQ. DNA of the CDR3: TGCGCCAGCAGCTTGGCCGGTGGTGTGTGGGCAGATACGCAGTATTTT. Its translation: CASSLAGGVWADTQYF.

This clone was counted a single time. V gene TRBV4-1 combines with J gene TRBJ1-2; D not resolved. CDR3 length: 15 residues. With 2 bases removed from V and 1 base from J, the gap between germline ends came to 11 bases. Germline V gene sequence: CDR1 MGHRA, CDR2 YSYEKL. CDR3 residues: CASSQPGNYNYGYTF. Written as DNA, the CDR3 is TGCGCCAGCAGCCAACCAGGAAATTATAACTATGGCTACACCTTC.

This chain joins TRBV11-2 and TRBJ2-7; D is unclear. V lost 1 base to trimming and J lost 4 bases, with 5 bases between them. In germline, CDR1 is SGHAT, CDR2 FQNNGV. There are 12 residues in the CDR3. The DNA of the CDR3 is TGTGCCAGCAGCTTAGCAGAATACGAGCAGTACTTC. It is translated as CASSLAEYEQYF.

The chain uses TRBV28 and TRBJ1-6; no clear D gene. V was clipped by 4 bases and J by 9 bases, with 13 bases between them. This CDR3 has 14 residues. The germline CDR1 and CDR2 sequences are MDHEN and SYDVKM. The CDR3 here is CASSSFLGSSPLHF. The CDR3 nucleotides read TGTGCCAGCAGTTCCTTTTTGGGCAGTTCACCCCTCCACTTT.

This chain connects TRBV7-2 to TRBJ1-5; no reliable D call. Germline-derived CDR1 and CDR2 are SGHTA and FQGNSA. V gave up 1 base and J gave up 0 bases, with 7 bases separating them. The CDR3 is 15 amino acids. This CDR3 reads CASSLGTNSNQPQHF. CDR3 DNA: TGTGCCAGCAGCTTAGGCACCAATAGCAATCAGCCCCAGCATTTT.

The chain uses TRBV30 and TRBJ1-1, with a possible D match to TRBD1 (5 bases). This CDR3 is built from 15 residues. Between the trimmed V and J ends, which lost 5 bases and 2 bases, there was a span of 18 bases. The V gene's germline CDR1 is GTSNPN and CDR2 SVGIG (reference sequence). The CDR3 sequence is CAWLPPGRLNTEAFF. In nucleotides, the CDR3 is TGTGCCTGGCTCCCCCCGGGACGGCTAAACACTGAAGCTTTCTTT.

The V call is TRBV4-1, the J call TRBJ2-7, with D possibly matching TRBD2 (5 bases). CDR3 length: 18 amino acids. V was cut by 2 bases and J by 0 bases, with 20 bases left in between. Per the germline V gene, CDR1 is MGHRA and CDR2 is YSYEKL. The CDR3 loop reads CASSQLGSGLSSSYEQYF. For the CDR3, the DNA is TGCGCCAGCAGCCAACTTGGAAGCGGCCTATCCAGCTCCTACGAGCAGTACTTC.

The chain recombines TRBV4-3 with TRBJ2-7, with 9 bases lining up with TRBD1. V shed 0 bases, J shed 3 bases, and the junction held 9 bases outside the gene matches. Germline V CDR1 and CDR2: LGHNA, YSLEER. The CDR3 extends over 17 amino acids. CDR3 nucleotides: TGCGCCAGCAGCCAAGAGGGGGTGGGGGACAGGGTCTACGAGCAGTACTTC. Encoded protein: CASSQEGVGDRVYEQYF.

Of note for this clone: Sequence at one end of the junction differs from germline and may be a read error. The chain couples TRBV5-1 to TRBJ1-2; D is possibly TRBD1 (5 bases). The germline V gene encodes CDR1 SGHRS and CDR2 YFSETQ. This CDR3 has 13 residues. Written as DNA, the CDR3 is TGCGCCAGCAGCTTACCCCAGGGAGGAGGCTACGCCTTC. The encoded protein is CASSLPQGGGYAF.

The V gene is TRBV10-1, the J gene TRBJ2-7; 9 bases are a match to TRBD1. This CDR3 comprises 16 residues. Germline CDR1 WNHNN, CDR2 SYGVQD (reference sequence). V lost 7 bases to trimming and J lost 3 bases; unmatched junction nucleotides: 13. CDR3 loop: CASNRYPGQGVYEQYF. The CDR3 bases are TGCGCCAGCAATAGATATCCGGGACAGGGTGTCTACGAGCAGTACTTC.

This chain joins TRBV7-2 and TRBJ2-7; D ambiguous. The CDR3 spans 14 residues. Germline V lookup: CDR1 SGHTA, CDR2 FQGNSA. The ends were cut back, 10 bases at V and 1 base at J, with 17 bases in the middle. CDR3 residues: CATSRAPGSYEQYF. CDR3 bases: TGTGCCACCTCACGGGCTCCGGGTTCCTACGAGCAGTACTTC.

V and J are TRBV6-5 and TRBJ1-2; the match to TRBD1 covers 9 bases. The CDR3 totals 14 residues. The germline V gene encodes CDR1 MNHEY and CDR2 SVGAGI. With 6 bases clipped from V and 4 bases from J, the junction kept 6 bases outside the gene matches. The CDR3 spells CASRPPGQGYGYTF. CDR3 sequence (DNA): TGTGCCAGCAGACCCCCGGGACAGGGCTATGGCTACACCTTC.

This rearrangement joins TRBV25-1 to TRBJ2-1, with unresolved D. Germline-derived CDR1 and CDR2 are MGHDK and SYGVNS. The V end was cut by 6 bases, the J end by 4 bases, with 13 bases between. The CDR3 consists of 14 residues. The CDR3 reads CASRPTGLYNEQFF. As DNA, the CDR3 is TGTGCCAGCAGACCCACGGGTTTGTACAATGAGCAGTTCTTC.

The rearrangement links TRBV7-9 to TRBJ2-3; D is unclear. Trimming removed 3 bases from V and 2 bases from J, with 9 bases in between. This CDR3 is built from 14 residues. Germline-derived CDR1 and CDR2 are SEHNR and FQNEAQ (reference sequence). The CDR3 spells CASSFRFYTDTQYF. CDR3 sequence (DNA): TGTGCCAGCAGCTTTCGGTTTTACACAGATACGCAGTATTTT.

The genes are TRBV6-2 or TRBV6-3 and TRBJ2-1, with 7 bases identical to TRBD2. The germline V gene has CDR1 MNHEY and CDR2 SVGEGT. This CDR3 has 16 residues. J gave up 3 bases and V 0 bases, and 5 bases lay outside the gene matches. The CDR3: CASSYSIQRGYNEQFF. Here the CDR3 DNA reads TGTGCCAGCAGTTACTCTATCCAGCGGGGCTACAATGAGCAGTTCTTC.

This chain joins TRBV7-9 and TRBJ1-1, with D possibly being TRBD1 (6 bases). Germline values: CDR1 SEHNR, CDR2 FQNEAQ (reference sequence). The CDR3 totals 12 residues. Trimming took off 5 bases at V and 9 bases at J, with 13 bases between the two ends. This CDR3 reads CASSQGTPKAFF. CDR3 DNA sequence: TGTGCCAGCAGCCAGGGGACCCCGAAAGCTTTCTTT. Filled out from reference TRBV7-9 and TRBJ1-1, the complete variable domain reads DTGVSQNPRHKITKRGQNVTFRCDPISEHNRLYWYRQTLGQGPEFLTYFQNEAQLEKSRLLSDRFSAERPKGSFSTLEIQRTEQGDSAMYLCASSQGTPKAFFGQGTRLTVV.

This clone has only a few counts. The V and J genes are TRBV6-5 and TRBJ2-1; D is unclear. V lost 4 bases to trimming and J lost 8 bases, with 9 bases between them. Germline loops: CDR1 MNHEY, CDR2 SVGAGI. The CDR3 totals 12 residues. CDR3 loop: CASSFRRDEQFF. For the CDR3, the DNA is TGTGCCAGCAGTTTCCGGCGCGATGAGCAGTTCTTC.

In its sample, this clone was seen once. This specimen includes other DNA sequences encoding the same CDR3. This sequence joins TRBV7-2 and TRBJ2-5, with 7 bases identical to TRBD1. The ends lost 1 base at V and 5 bases at J; junction bases unmatched: 1. Germline loops: CDR1 SGHTA, CDR2 FQGNSA. The CDR3 contains 13 residues. DNA for the CDR3: TGTGCCAGCAGCTTAGTACAGGGGGAGACCCAGTACTTC. It is translated as CASSLVQGETQYF.